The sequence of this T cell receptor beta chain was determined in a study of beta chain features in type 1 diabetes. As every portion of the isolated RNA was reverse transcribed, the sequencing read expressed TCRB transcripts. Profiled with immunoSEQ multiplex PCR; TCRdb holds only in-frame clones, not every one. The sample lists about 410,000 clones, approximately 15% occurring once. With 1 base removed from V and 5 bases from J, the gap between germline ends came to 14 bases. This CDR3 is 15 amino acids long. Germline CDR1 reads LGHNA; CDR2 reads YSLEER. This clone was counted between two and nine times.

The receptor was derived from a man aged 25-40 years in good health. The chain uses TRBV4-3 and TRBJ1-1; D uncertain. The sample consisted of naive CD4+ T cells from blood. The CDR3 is CASSQVGLGSTEAFF. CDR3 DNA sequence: TGCGCCAGCAGCCAAGTCGGGCTGGGTAGTACTGAAGCTTTCTTT.